A single sample gave rise to the 3 T cell receptor beta chains below, sequenced in a study of blood T cells in healthy people across ages. The second PCR ran roughly 6 to 12 cycles with a sample-barcoded 5' primer and J-beta primers. TCRdb reprocessed the 5' RACE reads via MiXCR and lists one record per CDR3 protein. In the table there are approximately 800,000 distinct CDR3 sequences, 58% of which are singletons. The sequenced sample was blood. These receptors all stem from a young man in good health.

This CDR3 reads CASAELLGGTEAFF. CDR3 nucleotides: TGCGCCTCAGCAGAACTGCTTGGAGGGACTGAAGCTTTCTTT. The chain has TRBV4-3 and TRBJ1-1; no definite D call. The CDR3 spans 14 residues. CDR1 and CDR2 (germline): LGHNA, YSLEER. Trimming removed 11 bases at V and 5 bases at J, with 21 bases between.

About this clonotype itself: The junction shows a germline mismatch at one end, possibly a read error. J is TRBJ2-7 and V is TRBV15, with TRBD2 as a possible D gene (5 bases). The CDR3 contains 12 residues. Germline V gene data show CDR1 as LNHNV and CDR2 as YYDKDF (reference sequence). CDR3 sequence reads: CAIPGSTYGQYF. DNA of the CDR3: TGTGCCATCCCTGGGAGCACCTACGGGCAGTACTTC.

The chain links TRBV6-2 or TRBV6-3 to TRBJ2-4, with 7 nucleotides matching TRBD1. The CDR3 is 13 residues long. Germline values: CDR1 MNHEY, CDR2 SVGEGT. V shed 6 bases, J shed 6 bases, and the junction held 5 bases outside the gene matches. The CDR3 DNA is TGTGCCAGCAGGCCGGGACAGCTAAACATTCAGTACTTC. Its translation is CASRPGQLNIQYF.